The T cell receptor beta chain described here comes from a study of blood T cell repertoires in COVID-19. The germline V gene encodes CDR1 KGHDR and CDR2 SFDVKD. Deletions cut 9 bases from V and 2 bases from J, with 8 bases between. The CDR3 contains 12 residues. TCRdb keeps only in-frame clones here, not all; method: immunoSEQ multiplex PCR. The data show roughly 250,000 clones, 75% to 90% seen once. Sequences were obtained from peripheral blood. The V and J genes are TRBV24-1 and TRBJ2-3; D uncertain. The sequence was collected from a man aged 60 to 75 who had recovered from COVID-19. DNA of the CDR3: TGTGCCACCGCAACATTCACAGATACGCAGTATTTT. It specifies CATATFTDTQYF.